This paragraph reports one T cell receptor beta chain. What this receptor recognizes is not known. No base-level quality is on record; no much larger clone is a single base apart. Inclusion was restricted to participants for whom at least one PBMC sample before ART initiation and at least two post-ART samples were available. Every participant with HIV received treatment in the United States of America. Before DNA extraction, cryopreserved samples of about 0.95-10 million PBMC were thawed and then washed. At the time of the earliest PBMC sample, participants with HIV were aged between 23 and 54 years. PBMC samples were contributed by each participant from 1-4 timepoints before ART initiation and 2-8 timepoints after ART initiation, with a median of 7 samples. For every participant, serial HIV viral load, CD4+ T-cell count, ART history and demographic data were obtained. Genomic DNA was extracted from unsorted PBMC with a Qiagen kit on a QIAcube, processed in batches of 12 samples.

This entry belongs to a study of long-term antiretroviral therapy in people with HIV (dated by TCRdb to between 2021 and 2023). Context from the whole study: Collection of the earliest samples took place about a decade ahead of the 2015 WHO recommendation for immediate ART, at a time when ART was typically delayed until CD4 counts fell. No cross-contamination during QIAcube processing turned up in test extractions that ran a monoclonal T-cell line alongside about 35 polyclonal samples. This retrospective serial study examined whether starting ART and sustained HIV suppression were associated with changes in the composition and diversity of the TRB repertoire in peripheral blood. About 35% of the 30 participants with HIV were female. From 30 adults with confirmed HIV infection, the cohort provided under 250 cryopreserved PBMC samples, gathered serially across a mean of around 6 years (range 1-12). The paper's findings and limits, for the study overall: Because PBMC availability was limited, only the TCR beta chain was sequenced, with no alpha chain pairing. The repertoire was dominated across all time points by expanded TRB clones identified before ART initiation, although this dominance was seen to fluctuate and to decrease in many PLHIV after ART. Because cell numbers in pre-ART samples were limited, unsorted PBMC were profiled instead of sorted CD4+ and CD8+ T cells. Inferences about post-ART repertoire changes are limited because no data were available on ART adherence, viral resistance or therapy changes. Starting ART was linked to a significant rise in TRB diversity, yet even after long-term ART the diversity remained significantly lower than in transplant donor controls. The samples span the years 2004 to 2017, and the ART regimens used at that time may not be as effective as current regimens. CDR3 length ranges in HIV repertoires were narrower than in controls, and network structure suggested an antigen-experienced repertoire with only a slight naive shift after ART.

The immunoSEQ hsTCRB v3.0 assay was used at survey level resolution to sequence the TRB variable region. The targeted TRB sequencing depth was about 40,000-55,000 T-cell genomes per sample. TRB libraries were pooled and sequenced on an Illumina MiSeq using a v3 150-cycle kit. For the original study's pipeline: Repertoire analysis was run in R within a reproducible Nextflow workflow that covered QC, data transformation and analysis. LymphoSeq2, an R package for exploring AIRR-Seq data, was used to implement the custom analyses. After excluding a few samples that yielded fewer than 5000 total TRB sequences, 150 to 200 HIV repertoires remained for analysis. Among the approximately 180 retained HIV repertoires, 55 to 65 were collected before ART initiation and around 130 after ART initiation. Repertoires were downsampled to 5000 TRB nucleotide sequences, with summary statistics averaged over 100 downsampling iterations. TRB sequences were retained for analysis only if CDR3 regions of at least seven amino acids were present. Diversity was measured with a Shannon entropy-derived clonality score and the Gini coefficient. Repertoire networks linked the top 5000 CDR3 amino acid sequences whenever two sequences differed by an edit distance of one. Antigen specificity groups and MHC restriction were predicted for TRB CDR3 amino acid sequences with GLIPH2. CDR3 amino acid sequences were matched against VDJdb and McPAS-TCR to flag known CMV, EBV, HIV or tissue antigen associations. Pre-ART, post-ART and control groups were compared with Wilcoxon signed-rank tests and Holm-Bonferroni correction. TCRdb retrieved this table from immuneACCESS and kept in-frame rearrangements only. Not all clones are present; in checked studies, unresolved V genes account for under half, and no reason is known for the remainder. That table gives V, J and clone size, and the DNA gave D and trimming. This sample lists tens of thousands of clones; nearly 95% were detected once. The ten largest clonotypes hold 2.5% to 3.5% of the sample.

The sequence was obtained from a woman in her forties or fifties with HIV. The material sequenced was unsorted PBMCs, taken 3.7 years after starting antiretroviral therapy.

The DNA is TGTGCCAGCAGCCAAGGACTAGCGGGGAACACAGATACGCAGTATTTT. Its protein product is CASSQGLAGNTDTQYF. The rearranged segments are TRBV4-2 and TRBJ2-3; the junction holds 11 bases that match TRBD2. The CDR3 has 16 amino acids, counting the end cysteine and phenylalanine. Only the CDR3 DNA is retained, 48 bases long and in frame from the first base. V loses 1 base at its end and J loses 2 bases; junction bases beyond the gene matches: 2. Looking up the germline V gene yields CDR1 LGHNA and CDR2 YNFKEQ.